The clone carrying this T cell receptor (beta chain) occurred a few times. What it binds is not known. The data originate from a study of early T cells in non-severe SARS-CoV-2 infection. Study summary: Sequencing of bulk RNA from unsorted whole blood was done, without chain pairing. General study results and limits: Clonotype matching in VDJdb favored anti-spike CD8 responses and did not capture private and CD4 specificities.

The library protocol tagged individual cDNA molecules with unique molecular identifiers. TCRdb ran MiXCR on the 5' RACE reads and lists one entry per CDR3 protein. The table has approximately 50,000 distinct CDR3 sequences, about a tenth seen once; the top ten hold about 15%. This TCR was recovered from an adult who was a healthcare worker with PCR-confirmed SARS-CoV-2 infection or an uninfected control (not recorded which). Sequenced material: whole blood.

The CDR3 sequence is CASSLFSGGTDTQYF. The CDR3 region has the DNA TGTGCCAGCAGCTTATTTTCGGGAGGTACAGATACGCAGTATTTT. The rearrangement links TRBV7-2 to TRBJ2-3, with 7 bases identical to TRBD2. Germline trimming cut 2 bases from V and 3 bases from J; bases unmatched to any gene: 5. This CDR3 is 15 amino acids long. From germline, CDR1 is SGHTA and CDR2 FQGNSA. The entire variable domain, with the rest obtained from reference TRBV7-2 and TRBJ2-3, is as follows: GAGVSQSPSNKVTEKGKDVELRCDPISGHTALYWYRQSLGQGLEFLIYFQGNSAPDKSGLPSDRFSAERTGGSVSTLTIQRTQQEDSAVYLCASSLFSGGTDTQYFGPGTRLTVL.